The present T cell receptor (beta chain) was sequenced within a study of CXCR3-negative and CXCR3-positive naive CD8 T cells. cDNA libraries for TRB were generated by 5' RACE incorporating UMI labels. TCRdb re-called the 5' RACE reads; one entry per CDR3 protein, DNA not given. This sample's table reports 84,000 or so distinct CDR3 sequences. With regard to this clonotype: Its antigen remains unidentified.

The CDR3 has 14 amino acids. Per the germline V gene, CDR1 is MNHEY and CDR2 is SVGAGI. Study-level findings and limits: Once cells were cryopreserved, CXCR3 expression went down partly, and most assays used fresh PBMCs. Diversity was high in both naive subsets and much lower in memory cells. Naive cells positive for CXCR3 carried more hydrophobic TRB CDR3s than CXCR3-negative ones.

Sequencing was carried out using naive CXCR3+ CD8+ T cells from blood. The subset was: CD45RO-CCR7+CD27+CD95- naive CD8+ T cells expressing CXCR3 (TNR3+). The chain uses TRBV6-5 and TRBJ2-7; TCRdb returns TRBD1, unconfirmable since there is no DNA. This clonotype was sampled from a human donor in good health. Some clones in this sample may be carry-over from other donors' samples. The CDR3 reads CASSYQGGSREQYF.